The 28 T cell receptor beta chains presented below share a single source sample, sequenced in a study of cytomegalovirus exposure and HLA in healthy donors. The PCR had 60 Vbeta and 13 Jbeta primers. The data were produced by immunoSEQ multiplex PCR, yet TCRdb's version contains in-frame clones alone and is incomplete. This table holds 120,000 or so clones, 70% to 80% found once. Sequencing used PBMCs. All receptors derive from a woman aged 40 to 50 in good health and CMV-seropositive.

The V call is TRBV7-9, the J call TRBJ1-2; unclear D gene. Trimming took 1 base from V and 5 from J, leaving 11 bases between them. This CDR3 has 14 residues. Germline V CDR1 and CDR2: SEHNR, FQNEAQ (reference sequence). The CDR3 spells CASSLELSGYGYTF. The CDR3 bases are TGTGCCAGCAGCTTAGAACTTTCCGGTTATGGCTACACCTTC.

The chain is built from TRBV7-8 and TRBJ1-2; possible D gene TRBD1, 5 bases. The V end lost 0 bases, the J end lost 7 bases, and 9 bases lay between the germline ends. The CDR3 has 13 amino acids. Germline values: CDR1 SGHVS, CDR2 FQNEAQ. CDR3 loop: CASSLARGPGYTF. Written as DNA, the CDR3 is TGTGCCAGCAGCTTAGCGCGGGGCCCTGGCTACACCTTC.

The genes are TRBV4-3 and TRBJ1-6, with TRBD1 matching over 9 bases. The CDR3 has 14 residues. V gave up 3 bases and J gave up 10 bases; unmatched junction bases: 4. Germline V gene lookup returns CDR1 LGHNA and CDR2 YSLEER. CDR3 nucleotide sequence: TGCGCCAGCAGCCAGGGGGACAGGGAATCACCCCTCCACTTT. Amino acids: CASSQGDRESPLHF.

V usage is TRBV9 and J usage is TRBJ1-1, with 7 bases matching TRBD1. The V and J ends lost 4 bases and 0 bases, in that order; junction bases with no gene match: 6. The germline V gene encodes CDR1 SGDLS and CDR2 YYNGEE. This CDR3 contains 15 residues. CDR3 sequence reads: CASSPRTGMNTEAFF. Written as DNA, the CDR3 is TGTGCCAGCAGCCCTAGGACAGGAATGAACACTGAAGCTTTCTTT. The variable domain in full, with the rest retrieved from reference TRBV9 and TRBJ1-1, is DSGVTQTPKHLITATGQRVTLRCSPRSGDLSVYWYQQSLDQGLQFLIQYYNGEERAKGNILERFSAQQFPDLHSELNLSSLELGDSALYFCASSPRTGMNTEAFFGQGTRLTVV.

This clone was picked up one time. The chain carries TRBV11-1 and TRBJ2-3, with 9 bases identical to TRBD2. V lost 4 bases and J lost 4; bases outside the gene matches: 6. The CDR3 contains 15 residues. Germline V gene lookup returns CDR1 SGHAT and CDR2 FQDESV (reference sequence). The CDR3 bases are TGTGCCAGCAGCTCGTTGGCGGGGGGGGCAGATACGCAGTATTTT. Protein: CASSSLAGGADTQYF.

The chain carries TRBV4-3 and TRBJ2-7; tentatively, D is TRBD1 (5 bases). The CDR3 has 15 amino acids. V was cut by 0 bases and J by 3 bases, with 12 bases left in between. Germline V CDR1 and CDR2: LGHNA, YSLEER. The CDR3 protein is CASSQDRDSLYEQYF. The DNA for the CDR3 is TGCGCCAGCAGCCAAGATCGAGACAGTCTCTACGAGCAGTACTTC.

This clone turned up a few times. The genes are TRBV2 and TRBJ2-3; perhaps TRBD1 as D (6 bases). With 7 bases removed from V and 0 bases from J, the gap between germline ends came to 14 bases. This CDR3 comprises 15 residues. The germline V gene has CDR1 SNHLY and CDR2 FYNNEI. In DNA, the CDR3 is TGTGCCAGCAACCAGGGGCCGTCTAGCACAGATACGCAGTATTTT. Amino acids: CASNQGPSSTDTQYF.

This clone was detected only once. The V call is TRBV7-2, the J call TRBJ1-6; a weak D match, TRBD1 (6 bases). CDR3 length: 17 amino acids. With 5 bases removed from V and 1 base from J, the gap between germline ends came to 15 bases. Germline V gene sequence: CDR1 SGHTA, CDR2 FQGNSA. The CDR3 DNA is TGTGCCAGCAGCCCCCGACAGGAAGTATCCTATAATTCACCCCTCCACTTT. It is translated as CASSPRQEVSYNSPLHF.

This clone was counted between two and nine times. The V gene is TRBV5-1, the J gene TRBJ1-6; 9 positions match TRBD1. This CDR3 is built from 15 residues. Germline CDR1 and CDR2: SGHRS and YFSETQ. V was pared by 3 bases and J by 10 bases, with 8 bases of the junction left unmatched. The DNA of the CDR3 is TGCGCCAGCAGCTCCCTCGGGACAGGGCAATCACCCCTCCACTTT. As protein: CASSSLGTGQSPLHF.

The gene calls are TRBV15 and TRBJ2-7, with a weak D call TRBD1 (6 bases). Trimming took off 2 bases at V and 5 bases at J, with 13 bases between the two ends. This CDR3 comprises 14 residues. Germline V gene sequence: CDR1 LNHNV, CDR2 YYDKDF (reference sequence). The CDR3 bases are TGTGCCACCAGCAGAATACAGGGAGCCGACGAGCAGTACTTC. Residues: CATSRIQGADEQYF.

The chain employs TRBV19 and TRBJ2-2, with D hard to call. V was trimmed by 7 bases and J by 1 base, leaving 4 bases between them. This CDR3 comprises 12 residues. Germline CDR1 and CDR2: LNHDA and SQIVND (reference sequence). CDR3 amino acids: CASKLNTGELFF. Here the CDR3 DNA reads TGTGCCAGTAAGCTGAACACCGGGGAGCTGTTTTTT.

This clone showed up just a few times. The rearrangement links TRBV7-8 to TRBJ1-2; D unclear. V lost 2 bases and J lost 6, with 7 bases in between. This CDR3 has 12 residues. Looked up from germline, CDR1 is SGHVS and CDR2 is FQNEAQ. DNA for the CDR3: TGTGCCAGCAGCTTAAGCCGAGATGGCTACACCTTC. It codes for CASSLSRDGYTF. The full variable domain, rest sourced from reference TRBV7-8 and TRBJ1-2, is GAGVSQSPRYKVAKRGQDVALRCDPISGHVSLFWYQQALGQGPEFLTYFQNEAQLDKSGLPSDRFFAERPEGSVSTLKIQRTQQEDSAVYLCASSLSRDGYTFGSGTRLTVV.

This chain connects TRBV27 to TRBJ1-4; tentatively, D is TRBD1 (5 bases). Trimming shortened V by 7 bases and J by 5 bases, and 11 bases separated the two germline ends. CDR1 is MNHEY, CDR2 SMNVEV, per germline (reference sequence). This CDR3 is 13 amino acids long. This CDR3 reads CASKPGLNEKLFF. DNA of the CDR3: TGTGCCAGCAAACCGGGACTCAATGAAAAACTGTTTTTT.

The chain carries TRBV7-2 and TRBJ1-1, with 9 bases fitting TRBD1. Looked up from germline, CDR1 is SGHTA and CDR2 is FQGNSA. There are 14 residues in the CDR3. The V gene end was trimmed by 8 bases and the J gene end by 4 bases; junction bases not matched to a gene: 8. The CDR3 sequence: CASGRQGVSTEAFF. CDR3 in DNA: TGTGCCAGCGGAAGACAGGGGGTTTCCACTGAAGCTTTCTTT.

The rearrangement links TRBV2 to TRBJ2-7; D is unclear. Germline loops: CDR1 SNHLY, CDR2 FYNNEI. The CDR3 contains 15 residues. Trimming stripped 1 base from V and 0 bases from J, with 10 bases between. The CDR3 sequence: CASSEGGESSYEQYF. CDR3 nucleotides: TGTGCCAGCAGTGAAGGAGGAGAGAGCTCCTACGAGCAGTACTTC.

This chain connects TRBV6-5 to TRBJ1-1, with D unclear. The CDR3 extends over 15 amino acids. CDR1 is MNHEY, CDR2 SVGAGI, per germline. Trimming took 0 bases from V and 1 from J, leaving 9 bases between them. The CDR3 spells CASSYSFAENTEAFF. In DNA, the CDR3 is TGTGCCAGCAGTTACTCTTTTGCAGAGAACACTGAAGCTTTCTTT.

The DNA of the CDR3 is TGCGCCAGCAGTCAATCGCCAGGGGGGACCTCCTACGAGCAGTACTTC. Its protein is CASSQSPGGTSYEQYF. V usage is TRBV23-1 and J usage is TRBJ2-7; a weak D match, TRBD1 (7 bases). TRBV23-1 is identified as an open reading frame with a role that is uncertain. V lost 0 bases and J 0 bases, leaving 12 bases between the germline ends. The CDR3 has 16 amino acids.

J is TRBJ1-2 and V is TRBV5-4; 9 bases align to TRBD1. This CDR3 is built from 13 residues. V lost 4 bases to trimming and J lost 6 bases; unmatched junction nucleotides: 4. Germline V CDR1 and CDR2: SGHNT, YYREEE (reference sequence). The CDR3 DNA follows: TGTGCCAGCAGCCTCTGGACAGGGGATGGCTACACCTTC. Its protein product is CASSLWTGDGYTF.

This chain connects TRBV6-4 to TRBJ2-1, with 10 bases fitting TRBD2. Germline loops: CDR1 MRHNA, CDR2 SNTAGT. Trimming at V came to 4 bases and at J to 7 bases, leaving 10 bases not matched to a gene. The CDR3 runs to 16 residues. The CDR3 nucleotides are TGTGCCAGCAGTGTGGAGTTATCAGCGGGGGGGAATGAGCAGTTCTTC. Residues: CASSVELSAGGNEQFF.

This clone has a count of ten or more. The chain employs TRBV4-3 and TRBJ1-5; D call uncertain. Germline CDR1 is LGHNA and CDR2 is YSLEER. The V and J ends lost 0 bases and 4 bases respectively, with 7 bases between them. The CDR3 spans 14 residues. The DNA for the CDR3 is TGCGCCAGCAGCCAAGATGAGAGAAATCAGCCCCAGCATTTT. It encodes CASSQDERNQPQHF.

The chain recombines TRBV29-1 with TRBJ2-7; a possible D gene is TRBD1 (6 bases). Germline V CDR1 and CDR2: SQVTM, ANQGSEA. The ends were cut back, 0 bases at V and 5 bases at J, with 17 bases in the middle. This CDR3 is built from 15 residues. Written as DNA, the CDR3 is TGCAGCGTTGAAGATCCGTCACAGGGAATGAACGAGCAGTACTTC. Amino acids: CSVEDPSQGMNEQYF.

The chain is built from TRBV11-2 and TRBJ2-7; D is unclear. The length of the CDR3 is 13 residues. The V and J ends lost 1 base and 3 bases respectively, with 7 bases between them. Germline loops: CDR1 SGHAT, CDR2 FQNNGV. The CDR3 spells CASSLGIGYEQYF. The CDR3 DNA reads as TGTGCCAGCAGCTTAGGAATCGGCTACGAGCAGTACTTC.

This clone was seen only a few times. The chain combines TRBV6-5 with TRBJ1-2, with 7 bases that match TRBD1. Germline V lookup: CDR1 MNHEY, CDR2 SVGAGI. This CDR3 has 14 amino acids. The V gene end was trimmed by 1 base and the J gene end by 8 bases; junction bases not matched to a gene: 7. The CDR3 bases are TGTGCCAGCAGTTACTATAGGGGGCGCATAGGCTACACCTTC. Encoded protein: CASSYYRGRIGYTF.

This chain's CDR3 is CASSPIGVGSYEQYF. CDR3 DNA sequence: TGTGCCAGCTCACCCATCGGGGTGGGGAGCTACGAGCAGTACTTC. V gene TRBV18 combines with J gene TRBJ2-7, with D maybe TRBD2 (5 bases). The CDR3 extends over 15 amino acids. Per the germline V gene, CDR1 is KGHSH and CDR2 is LQKENI. The V and J ends lost 3 bases and 3 bases respectively, with 15 bases between them.

Worth noting for this clone: The CDR3 does not close with the conserved phenylalanine or tryptophan, likely indicating a read error. J is TRBJ1-6 and V is TRBV10-3; TRBD1 agrees at 9 bases. CDR3 size: 12 residues. CDR1 is ENHRY and CDR2 is SYGVKD in the germline V gene. V was pared by 10 bases and J by 9 bases, with 4 bases of the junction left unmatched. The CDR3 is CATQGAGSPLHV. The CDR3 bases are TGTGCCACACAGGGGGCGGGTTCACCCCTCCACGTT.

This rearrangement joins TRBV5-1 to TRBJ1-1; TRBD1 aligns across 8 bases. The CDR3 totals 17 residues. Trimming at V came to 1 base and at J to 3 bases, leaving 11 bases not matched to a gene. The germline V gene has CDR1 SGHRS and CDR2 YFSETQ. The CDR3 region is CASSLLGQGAGDTEAFF. CDR3 nucleotide sequence: TGCGCCAGCAGCTTGTTGGGTCAGGGGGCAGGAGACACTGAAGCTTTCTTT.

The chain joins TRBV5-1 to TRBJ2-5; D is perhaps TRBD1 (5 bases). The CDR3 has 13 amino acids. V lost 4 bases, J lost 1 base, and 8 bases lay in between. Germline CDR1 and CDR2: SGHRS and YFSETQ. This CDR3 reads CASSQTVQETQYF. As DNA, the CDR3 is TGCGCCAGCAGCCAGACAGTCCAAGAGACCCAGTACTTC. Variable domain in full (rest from reference TRBV5-1 and TRBJ2-5): KAGVTQTPRYLIKTRGQQVTLSCSPISGHRSVSWYQQTPGQGLQFLFEYFSETQRNKGNFPGRFSGRQFSNSRSEMNVSTLELGDSALYLCASSQTVQETQYFGPGTRLLVL.

The V and J genes are TRBV6-4 and TRBJ2-2, with D perhaps TRBD1 (6 bases). Trimming cost V 3 bases and J 4 bases, with 15 bases left between them. The CDR3 length is 16 residues. The germline CDR1 and CDR2 sequences are MRHNA and SNTAGT. CDR3 loop: CASSEPRTVSTGELFF. CDR3 DNA: TGTGCCAGCAGTGAACCCCGGACAGTGAGCACCGGGGAGCTGTTTTTT.